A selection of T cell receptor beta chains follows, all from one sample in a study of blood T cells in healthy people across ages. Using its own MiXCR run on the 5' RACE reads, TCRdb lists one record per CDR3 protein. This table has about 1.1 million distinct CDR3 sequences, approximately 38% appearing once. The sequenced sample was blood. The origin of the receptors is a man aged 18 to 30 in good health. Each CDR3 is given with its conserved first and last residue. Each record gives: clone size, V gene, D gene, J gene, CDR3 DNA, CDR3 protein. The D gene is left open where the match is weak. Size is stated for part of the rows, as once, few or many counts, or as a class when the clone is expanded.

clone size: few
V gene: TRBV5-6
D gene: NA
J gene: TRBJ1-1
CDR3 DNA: TGTGCCAGCAGCTTGGGTATGACTGAAGCTTTCTTT
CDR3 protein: CASSLGMTEAFF

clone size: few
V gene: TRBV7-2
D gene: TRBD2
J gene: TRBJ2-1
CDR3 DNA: TGTGCCAGCAGCTTTGCGGGGGGGAGCCACAATGAGCAGTTCTTC
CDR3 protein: CASSFAGGSHNEQFF

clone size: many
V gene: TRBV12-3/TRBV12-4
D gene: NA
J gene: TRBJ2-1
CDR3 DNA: TGTGCCAGCAGTACTAGCAGGGGTCCCAACAATGAGCAGTTCTTC
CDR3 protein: CASSTSRGPNNEQFF

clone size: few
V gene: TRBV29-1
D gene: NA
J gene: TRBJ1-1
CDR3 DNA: TGCAGCGGGACGAACACTGAAGCTTTCTTT
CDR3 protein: CSGTNTEAFF

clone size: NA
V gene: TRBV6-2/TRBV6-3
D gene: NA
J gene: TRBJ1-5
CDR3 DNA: TGTGCCAGCAGCTCCCTCGACAGGTTATTTGATCGGCCCCAGCATTTT
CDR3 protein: CASSSLDRLFDRPQHF

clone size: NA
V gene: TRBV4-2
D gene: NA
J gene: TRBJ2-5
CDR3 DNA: TGTGCCAGCAGTCAAGGACATCTCGGGGAGACCCAGTACTTC
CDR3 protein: CASSQGHLGETQYF

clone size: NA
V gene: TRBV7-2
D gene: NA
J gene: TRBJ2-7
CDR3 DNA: TGTGCCAGCGGCAGCTACGGGCAGTACTTC
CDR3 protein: CASGSYGQYF

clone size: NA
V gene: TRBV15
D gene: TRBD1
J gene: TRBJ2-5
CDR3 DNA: TGTGCCACCAGGGACAGGGGAAGCAATGAGCAGTACTTC
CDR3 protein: CATRDRGSNEQYF

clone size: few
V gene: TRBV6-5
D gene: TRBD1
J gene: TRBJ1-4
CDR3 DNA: TGTGCCAGCTCGACAGGGCACGGAAAAAAACTGTTTTTT
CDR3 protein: CASSTGHGKKLFF

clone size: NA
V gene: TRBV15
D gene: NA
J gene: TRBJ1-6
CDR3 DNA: TGTGCCACCAGCAGAGATGCCCGTTCGTCACCCCTCCACTTT
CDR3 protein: CATSRDARSSPLHF

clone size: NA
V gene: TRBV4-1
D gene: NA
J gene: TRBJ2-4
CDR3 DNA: TGCGCCAGCAGCCAAGAACCGGGACTAAACATTCAGTACTTC
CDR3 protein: CASSQEPGLNIQYF

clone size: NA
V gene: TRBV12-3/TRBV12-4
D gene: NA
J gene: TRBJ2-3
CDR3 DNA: TGTGCCAGCAGTTCTGACGGGACTTCCCCGTATTTT
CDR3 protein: CASSSDGTSPYF

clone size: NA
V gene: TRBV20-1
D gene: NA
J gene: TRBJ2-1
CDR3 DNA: TGCAGTGCCCCTTGGGGGGGACAGATATACAATGAGCAGTTCTTC
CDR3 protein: CSAPWGGQIYNEQFF

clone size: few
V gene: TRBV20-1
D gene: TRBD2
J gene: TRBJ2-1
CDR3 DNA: TGCAGTGCTAGAGATAGTAGCCTAGCGGGGAGAACCTACAATGAGCAGTTCTTC
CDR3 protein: CSARDSSLAGRTYNEQFF

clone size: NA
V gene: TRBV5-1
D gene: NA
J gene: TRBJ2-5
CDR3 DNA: TGCGCCAGCAGCTTGGTTTGGGACAACGGCCACCAAGAGACCCAGTACTTC
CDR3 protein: CASSLVWDNGHQETQYF

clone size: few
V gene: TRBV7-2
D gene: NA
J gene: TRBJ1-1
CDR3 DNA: TGTGCCAGCAGCTTAGGGGCGGGGGGAACTGAAGCTTTCTTT
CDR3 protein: CASSLGAGGTEAFF

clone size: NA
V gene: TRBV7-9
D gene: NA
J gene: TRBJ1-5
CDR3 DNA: TGTGCCAGCAGCGACGGGGTGATTCAGCCCCAGCATTTT
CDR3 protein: CASSDGVIQPQHF

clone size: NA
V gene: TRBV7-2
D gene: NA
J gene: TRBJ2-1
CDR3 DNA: TGTGCCAGCAGCTTCGGGCAGTACCAAGAGACCCAGTTCTTC
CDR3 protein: CASSFGQYQETQFF

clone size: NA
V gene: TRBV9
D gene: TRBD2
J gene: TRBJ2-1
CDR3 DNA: TGTGCCAGCAGCGTAGCTACCGGGACTAGCGGGGGGCCGAATGAGCAGTTCTTC
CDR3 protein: CASSVATGTSGGPNEQFF

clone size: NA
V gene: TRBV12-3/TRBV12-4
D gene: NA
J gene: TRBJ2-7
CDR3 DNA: TGTGCCAGCAGTTATGGGATGACAGGCTACGAGCAGTACTTC
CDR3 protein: CASSYGMTGYEQYF

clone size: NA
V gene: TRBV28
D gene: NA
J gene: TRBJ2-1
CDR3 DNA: TGTGCCAGCAGCATCGCCCGGGATCTTAGCAATGAGCAGTTCTTC
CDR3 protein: CASSIARDLSNEQFF

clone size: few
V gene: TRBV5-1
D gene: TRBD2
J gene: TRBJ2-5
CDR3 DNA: TGCTCCGGCGGGGGAGAGACCCAGTACTTC
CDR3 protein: CSGGGETQYF

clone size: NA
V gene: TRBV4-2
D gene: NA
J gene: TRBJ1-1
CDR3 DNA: TGCGCCAGCAGCCAAGAGGTGACGGCCAACACTGAAGCTTTCTTT
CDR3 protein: CASSQEVTANTEAFF

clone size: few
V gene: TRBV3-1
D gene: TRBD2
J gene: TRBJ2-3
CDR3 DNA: TGTGCCAGCAGCTTCCAGCGGGGGGACACAGATACGCAGTATTTT
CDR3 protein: CASSFQRGDTDTQYF

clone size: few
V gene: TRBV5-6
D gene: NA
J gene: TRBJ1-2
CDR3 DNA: TGTGCCAGCAGCCCCGGGACGGGACACCGCTATGGTTACACCTTC
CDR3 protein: CASSPGTGHRYGYTF

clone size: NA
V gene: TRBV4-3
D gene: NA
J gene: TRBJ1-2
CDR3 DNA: TGCGCCAGCAGCCAAGATCTAAGGCACGACGGTGGCTACACCTTC
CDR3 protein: CASSQDLRHDGGYTF

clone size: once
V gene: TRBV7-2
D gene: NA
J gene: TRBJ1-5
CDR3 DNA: TGTGCCAGCAGCTTAGAGGGTGGGGCTAGCAATCAGCCCCAGCATTTT
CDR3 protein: CASSLEGGASNQPQHF

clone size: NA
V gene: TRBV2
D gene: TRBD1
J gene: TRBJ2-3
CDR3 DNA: TGTGCCAGCAGGACAGGGGGGTCAGATACGCAGTATTTT
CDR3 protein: CASRTGGSDTQYF

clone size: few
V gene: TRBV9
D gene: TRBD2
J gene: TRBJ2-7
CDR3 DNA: TGTGCCAGCAGTAGGACTAGCGTCAACGAGCAGTACTTC
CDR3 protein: CASSRTSVNEQYF

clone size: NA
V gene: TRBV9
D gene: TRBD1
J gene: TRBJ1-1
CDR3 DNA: TGTGCCAGCAGCGTAGGGGGACAGGGGGCGACTTTCTTT
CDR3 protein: CASSVGGQGATFF

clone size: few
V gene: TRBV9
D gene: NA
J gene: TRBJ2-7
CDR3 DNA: TGTGCCAGCAGCGTAGGAGACCAAGAGCTGTACTTC
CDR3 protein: CASSVGDQELYF

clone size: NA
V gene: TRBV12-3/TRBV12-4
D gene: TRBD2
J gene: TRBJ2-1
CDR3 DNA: TGTGCCAGCAGTTTACGGGGGGAGGGATACAATGAGCAGTTCTTC
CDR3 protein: CASSLRGEGYNEQFF

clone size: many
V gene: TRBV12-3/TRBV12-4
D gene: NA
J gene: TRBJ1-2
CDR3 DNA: TGTGCCAGCAGTGTAATAAGTAACTATGGCTACACCTTC
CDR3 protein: CASSVISNYGYTF

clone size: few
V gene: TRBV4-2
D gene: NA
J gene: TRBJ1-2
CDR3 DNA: TGTGCCAGCAGCCCATTTGGGACTCGGGAAAACTATGGCTACACCTTC
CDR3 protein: CASSPFGTRENYGYTF

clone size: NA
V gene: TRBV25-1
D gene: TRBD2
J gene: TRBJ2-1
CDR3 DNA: TGTGCCAGCAGTGATTTTAGCGGGGGCCTCTTGATACAGTTCTTC
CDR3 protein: CASSDFSGGLLIQFF

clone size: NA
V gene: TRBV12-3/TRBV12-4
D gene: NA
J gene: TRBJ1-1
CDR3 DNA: TGTGCCAGCAGCCGCAGACGGACAGAGTACCGGGTCGCTTTCTTT
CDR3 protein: CASSRRRTEYRVAFF

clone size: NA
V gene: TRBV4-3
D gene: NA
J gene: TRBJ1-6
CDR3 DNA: TGCGCCAGCAGCCAAGATCCTTGGACGGGTGATAATTCACCCCTCCACTTT
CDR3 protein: CASSQDPWTGDNSPLHF

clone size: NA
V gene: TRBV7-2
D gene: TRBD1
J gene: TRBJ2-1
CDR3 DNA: TGTGCCAGCAGCCCAACGACAGGGTGGTTCAATGAGCAGTTCTTC
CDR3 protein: CASSPTTGWFNEQFF

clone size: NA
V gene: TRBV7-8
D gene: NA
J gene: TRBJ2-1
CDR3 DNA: TGTGCCAGCAGCAACTTAGGACCAGACAATGAGCAGTTCTTC
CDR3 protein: CASSNLGPDNEQFF

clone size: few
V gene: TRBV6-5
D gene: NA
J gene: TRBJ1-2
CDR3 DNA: TGTGCCAGCAGTTTCAGACAGTTCAGAGCTAACTATGGCTACACCTTC
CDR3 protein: CASSFRQFRANYGYTF

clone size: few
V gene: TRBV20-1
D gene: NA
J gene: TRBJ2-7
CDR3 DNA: TGCAGGGCTAGAGCCCGGACAGAGCCATACGAGCAGTACTTC
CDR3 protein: CRARARTEPYEQYF

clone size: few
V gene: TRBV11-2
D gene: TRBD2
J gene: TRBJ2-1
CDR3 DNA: TGTGCCAGCAGCTCTTACCGCGGACTAGCGGGGGAACCCCCCTCCAGGAATGAGCAGTTCTTC
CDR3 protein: CASSSYRGLAGEPPSRNEQFF

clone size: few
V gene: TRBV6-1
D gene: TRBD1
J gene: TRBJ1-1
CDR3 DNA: TGTGCCAGCAGACCGGACAGGGTTATCGCTGAAGCTTTCTTT
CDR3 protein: CASRPDRVIAEAFF

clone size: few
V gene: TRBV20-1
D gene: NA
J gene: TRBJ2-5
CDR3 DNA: TGCAGTGCTAGAGTCCAGGGGAAAAGGCGGGAGACCCAGTACTTC
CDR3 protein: CSARVQGKRRETQYF

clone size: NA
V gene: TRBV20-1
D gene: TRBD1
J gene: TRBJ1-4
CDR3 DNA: TGCAGTGCCTGGGACAGGCCGAGAGGGGCTGAAAAACTGTTTTTT
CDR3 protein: CSAWDRPRGAEKLFF

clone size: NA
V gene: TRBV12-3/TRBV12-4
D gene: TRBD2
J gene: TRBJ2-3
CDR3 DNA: TGTGCCAGCAGTCGGCTCCGGACTAGCGGAACAGATACGCAGTATTTT
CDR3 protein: CASSRLRTSGTDTQYF

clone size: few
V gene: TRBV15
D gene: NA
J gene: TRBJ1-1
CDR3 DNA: TGTGCCACCAGCAGAGATATGCGCGCAGCTTTCTTT
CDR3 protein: CATSRDMRAAFF

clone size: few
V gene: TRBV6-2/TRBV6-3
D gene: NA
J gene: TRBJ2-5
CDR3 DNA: TGTGCCAGCTCACGGGGGGCGAGAGAGACCCAGTACTTC
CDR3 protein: CASSRGARETQYF

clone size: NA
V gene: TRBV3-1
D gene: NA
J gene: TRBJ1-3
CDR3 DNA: TGTGCCAGCAGCCGGTCAGGGGTGTCTGGAAACACCATATATTTT
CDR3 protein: CASSRSGVSGNTIYF

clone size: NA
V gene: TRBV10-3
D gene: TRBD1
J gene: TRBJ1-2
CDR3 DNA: TGTGCCATCAGTATAGGGACAGGAGAAGGTAATCATGGCTACACCTTC
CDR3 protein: CAISIGTGEGNHGYTF